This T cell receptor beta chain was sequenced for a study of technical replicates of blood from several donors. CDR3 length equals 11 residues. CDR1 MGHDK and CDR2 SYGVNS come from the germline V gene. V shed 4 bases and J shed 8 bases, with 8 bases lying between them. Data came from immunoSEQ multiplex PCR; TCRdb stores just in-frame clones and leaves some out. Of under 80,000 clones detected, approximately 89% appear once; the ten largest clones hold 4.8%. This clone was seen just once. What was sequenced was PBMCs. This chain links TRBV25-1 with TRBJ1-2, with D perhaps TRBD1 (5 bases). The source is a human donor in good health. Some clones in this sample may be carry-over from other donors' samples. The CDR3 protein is CASSAGLGYTF. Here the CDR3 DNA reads TGTGCCAGCAGTGCAGGGTTAGGCTACACCTTC.